This passage covers 21 T cell receptor beta chains from one sample sequenced in a study of T cell clonotyping in hematopoietic cell transplantation. Repertoires were generated with immunoSEQ multiplex PCR, while TCRdb's copy carries only in-frame clones and drops some. This sample has tens of thousands of clones, with 90% to 96% found just once. The time point: recipient sample about 28 days before transplant, after cytoreduction. This specimen was peripheral blood mononuclear cells, taken before stem cell transplant. The receptors were gathered from a woman between 45 and 60 years old with acute myeloid leukemia. Some clones in this sample may be carry-over from other donors' samples.

This chain connects TRBV30 to TRBJ1-2; unclear D gene. Trimming stripped 2 bases from V and 5 bases from J, with 18 bases between. Per the germline V gene, CDR1 is GTSNPN and CDR2 is SVGIG (reference sequence). CDR3 length: 15 amino acids. CDR3 in amino acids: CAWSLSGAVPYGYTF. CDR3 nucleotides: TGTGCCTGGAGTCTGTCAGGTGCGGTCCCTTATGGCTACACCTTC.

DNA for the CDR3: TGTGCCAGCAGGGGGTCGCGGGCAATCCCAGATACGCAGTATTTT. This codes for CASRGSRAIPDTQYF. J is TRBJ2-3 and V is TRBV2, with TRBD2 as a possible D gene (5 bases). Trimming took 6 bases from V and 4 from J, leaving 17 bases between them. The CDR3 is made up of 15 amino acids. CDR1 and CDR2 (germline): SNHLY, FYNNEI.

Details on this clone: Compared with germline, one end of the junction differs, possibly owing to a read error. CDR3 loop: CASSLLRSNTGELFF. The CDR3 region has the DNA TGTGCTAGCAGCCTGCTAAGGTCGAACACCGGGGAGCTGTTTTTT. The chain carries TRBV7-7 and TRBJ2-2, with D hard to call. In germline, CDR1 is SSHAT, CDR2 FNYEAQ (reference sequence). The CDR3 consists of 15 residues.

V usage is TRBV7-8 and J usage is TRBJ1-4, with D perhaps TRBD1 (6 bases). This CDR3 is 14 amino acids long. Trimming removed 5 bases from V and 8 bases from J, with 15 bases in between. Germline values: CDR1 SGHVS, CDR2 FQNEAQ. In nucleotides, the CDR3 is TGTGCCAGCAGCCGTGCCCAGGGGAGGGAAAAACTGTTTTTT. Its translation is CASSRAQGREKLFF.

The chain couples TRBV9 to TRBJ2-2; no clear D. Germline CDR1 and CDR2: SGDLS and YYNGEE. V gave up 1 base and J gave up 6 bases, with 4 bases separating them. The CDR3 sequence is 12 residues long. Written as DNA, the CDR3 is TGTGCCAGCAGCGTAAGTGCCGGGGAGCTGTTTTTT. Translating gives CASSVSAGELFF. The full variable domain, its missing parts supplied by reference TRBV9 and TRBJ2-2, is DSGVTQTPKHLITATGQRVTLRCSPRSGDLSVYWYQQSLDQGLQFLIQYYNGEERAKGNILERFSAQQFPDLHSELNLSSLELGDSALYFCASSVSAGELFFGEGSRLTVL.

CDR3 sequence (DNA): TGTGCCAGCAGCTCACCAAACCAGGGCATGAACACTGAAGCTTTCTTT. This sequence encodes CASSSPNQGMNTEAFF. The J gene is TRBJ1-1, the V gene TRBV28, with D perhaps matching TRBD1 (5 bases). The V end was cut by 6 bases, the J end by 0 bases, with 17 bases between. This CDR3 has 16 amino acids. The germline V gene encodes CDR1 MDHEN and CDR2 SYDVKM.

This clone has only one observation. The junction departs from germline at one end; a sequencing error may be responsible. The genes are TRBV5-1 and TRBJ1-6; D uncertain. This CDR3 contains 16 residues. Germline V gene sequence: CDR1 SGHRS, CDR2 YFSETQ. CDR3 sequence reads: CASSPWTAGSNSPPHF. CDR3 nucleotide sequence: TGCGCCAGCAGCCCATGGACGGCAGGCTCTAATTCACCCCCCCACTTT. Full variable domain (remainder filled in from reference TRBV5-1 and TRBJ1-6): KAGVTQTPRYLIKTRGQQVTLSCSPISGHRSVSWYQQTPGQGLQFLFEYFSETQRNKGNFPGRFSGRQFSNSRSEMNVSTLELGDSALYLCASSPWTAGSNSPPHFGNGTRLTVT.

The chain joins TRBV2 to TRBJ2-1; the match to TRBD2 covers 10 bases. CDR1 SNHLY and CDR2 FYNNEI come from the germline V gene. The trim removed 8 bases at V and 8 bases at J, leaving 6 bases unmatched. The CDR3 contains 13 residues. CDR3: CASSAGGYHEQFF. The CDR3 DNA is TGTGCCAGCTCAGCGGGGGGGTACCATGAGCAGTTCTTC.

This rearrangement joins TRBV28 to TRBJ2-7, with D possibly matching TRBD1 (5 bases). V was clipped by 5 bases and J by 1 base, with 12 bases between them. This CDR3 region has 14 residues. CDR1 MDHEN and CDR2 SYDVKM come from the germline V gene. CDR3 protein: CASSLGQGSYEQYF. The CDR3 DNA sequence: TGTGCCAGCAGTCTTGGACAAGGATCCTACGAGCAGTACTTC.

The rearrangement uses TRBV4-2 and TRBJ1-5, with D hard to call. Germline CDR1 LGHNA, CDR2 YNFKEQ. Trimming left V 3 bases short and J 4 bases short, with 7 bases between. The CDR3 consists of 13 residues. The CDR3 DNA reads as TGTGCCAGCAGCCAGAAACAGAATCAGCCCCAGCATTTT. This sequence encodes CASSQKQNQPQHF.

The chain combines TRBV5-1 with TRBJ2-2; a weak D match, TRBD1 (6 bases). CDR3 size: 14 residues. V was cut by 4 bases and J by 4 bases, with 11 bases left in between. Germline V gene data show CDR1 as SGHRS and CDR2 as YFSETQ. CDR3 residues: CASSPDRFTGELFF. In nucleotides, the CDR3 is TGCGCCAGCAGCCCCGACAGGTTCACCGGGGAGCTGTTTTTT.

The V gene is TRBV10-3, the J gene TRBJ2-7; TRBD1 matches at 9 bases. The junction had 11 bases not matched to a gene; V was cut back by 0 bases and J by 2 bases. Germline-derived CDR1 and CDR2 are ENHRY and SYGVKD. The CDR3 runs to 18 residues. CDR3 bases: TGTGCCATCAGTGAGTCTGACAGTTGGACAGGGGTCGCCTACGAGCAGTACTTC. Protein sequence: CAISESDSWTGVAYEQYF.

The chain combines TRBV9 with TRBJ1-1; D is perhaps TRBD1 (5 bases). The CDR3 covers 14 residues. Germline CDR1 and CDR2: SGDLS and YYNGEE. The V gene lost 3 bases and the J gene lost 0 bases, with 9 bases spanning the gap. The CDR3 sequence is CASSGGLMNTEAFF. The CDR3, as DNA: TGTGCCAGCAGCGGGGGCCTGATGAACACTGAAGCTTTCTTT. The whole variable domain, remainder taken from reference TRBV9 and TRBJ1-1, is DSGVTQTPKHLITATGQRVTLRCSPRSGDLSVYWYQQSLDQGLQFLIQYYNGEERAKGNILERFSAQQFPDLHSELNLSSLELGDSALYFCASSGGLMNTEAFFGQGTRLTVV.

This clone has only one observation. The V gene is TRBV27, the J gene TRBJ2-7; possibly TRBD2 for D (6 bases). This CDR3 has 16 amino acids. Trimming took off 6 bases at V and 7 bases at J, with 25 bases between the two ends. Germline V lookup: CDR1 MNHEY, CDR2 SMNVEV (reference sequence). CDR3 loop: CASSLNGAGRLMEQYF. The DNA of the CDR3 is TGTGCCAGCAGCCTAAATGGTGCAGGGAGGTTGATGGAGCAGTACTTC.

The gene calls are TRBV30 and TRBJ1-4; D is perhaps TRBD1 (5 bases). Germline CDR1 reads GTSNPN; CDR2 reads SVGIG (reference sequence). Trimming took off 3 bases at V and 5 bases at J, with 13 bases between the two ends. The CDR3 runs 14 residues. The CDR3 region is CAWRAGRGNEKLFF. The DNA of the CDR3 is TGTGCCTGGAGGGCGGGGAGGGGAAATGAAAAACTGTTTTTT.

The rearrangement uses TRBV6-6 and TRBJ2-5; no firm D call. Germline CDR1 and CDR2: MNHNY and SVGAGI (reference sequence). The CDR3 is 12 amino acids. V shed 7 bases and J shed 0 bases, with 6 bases lying between them. CDR3 sequence (DNA): TGTGCCAGCACCCCCAACCAAGAGACCCAGTACTTC. Translation: CASTPNQETQYF.

The chain links TRBV19 to TRBJ2-5, with TRBD2 as a possible D gene (6 bases). CDR3 length equals 15 residues. V shed 5 bases and J shed 5 bases, with 18 bases lying between them. Germline V gene lookup returns CDR1 LNHDA and CDR2 SQIVND (reference sequence). The CDR3 DNA follows: TGTGCCAGTAGTTGGATGTCGGGAGATAGTGAGACCCAGTACTTC. It translates to CASSWMSGDSETQYF.

The V call is TRBV6-1, the J call TRBJ1-4; possibly TRBD1 for D (6 bases). V gave up 3 bases and J gave up 3 bases, with 11 bases separating them. This CDR3 has 15 residues. Germline V gene lookup returns CDR1 MNHNS and CDR2 SASEGT. The CDR3 region has the DNA TGTGCCAGCAGTGACACAGGGCTGCCTAATGAAAAACTGTTTTTT. It is translated as CASSDTGLPNEKLFF.

This clone was observed once. The J gene is TRBJ1-2, the V gene TRBV6-1; TRBD1 matches at 10 bases. The CDR3 has 14 amino acids. Trimming cost V 4 bases and J 4 bases; bases outside gene matches: 3. CDR1 and CDR2 (germline): MNHNS, SASEGT. This CDR3 is CASSGTGGIYGYTF. The CDR3, as DNA: TGTGCCAGCAGTGGGACAGGGGGAATCTATGGCTACACCTTC.

The CDR3 sequence: CASSLGQVDTDTQYF. The CDR3 nucleotides are TGTGCCAGCAGTCTCGGACAGGTAGACACAGATACGCAGTATTTT. The chain uses TRBV27 and TRBJ2-3, with 7 positions matching TRBD1. The CDR3 covers 15 residues. Trimming took 5 bases from V and 2 from J; bases not matched to a gene: 7. The germline CDR1 and CDR2 sequences are MNHEY and SMNVEV (reference sequence).

The V gene is TRBV28, the J gene TRBJ2-3, with unresolved D. V shed 3 bases and J shed 3 bases, with 7 bases lying between them. The germline CDR1 and CDR2 sequences are MDHEN and SYDVKM. This CDR3 region has 13 residues. The CDR3 here is CASSLFRTDTQYF. The DNA for the CDR3 is TGTGCCAGCAGTTTGTTCCGTACAGATACGCAGTATTTT.